This T cell receptor (beta chain) was retrieved from a study of patients and donors after allogeneic stem cell transplantation. MiXCR, applied by TCRdb to the RT-PCR reads, yields one record per CDR3 protein. The table records about 160,000 distinct CDR3 sequences, 24% of them present only once. This receptor was taken from a human donor who was either an allogeneic HSCT recipient or a stem cell or donor lymphocyte infusion donor (not recorded which). It is not recorded whose cells these are; they may come from a transplant donor. Sequencing was performed on blood, either unsorted or a sorted T cell fraction (not recorded which).

The CDR3 sequence is CASSLGGRDTQYF. The CDR3 DNA sequence: TGTGCCAGCAGTTTGGGGGGGAGAGATACGCAGTATTTT. The rearrangement joins TRBV12-3 or TRBV12-4 to TRBJ2-3, with 7 bases that match TRBD2. With 3 bases clipped from V and 5 bases from J, the junction kept 2 bases outside the gene matches. The CDR3 is made up of 13 amino acids.